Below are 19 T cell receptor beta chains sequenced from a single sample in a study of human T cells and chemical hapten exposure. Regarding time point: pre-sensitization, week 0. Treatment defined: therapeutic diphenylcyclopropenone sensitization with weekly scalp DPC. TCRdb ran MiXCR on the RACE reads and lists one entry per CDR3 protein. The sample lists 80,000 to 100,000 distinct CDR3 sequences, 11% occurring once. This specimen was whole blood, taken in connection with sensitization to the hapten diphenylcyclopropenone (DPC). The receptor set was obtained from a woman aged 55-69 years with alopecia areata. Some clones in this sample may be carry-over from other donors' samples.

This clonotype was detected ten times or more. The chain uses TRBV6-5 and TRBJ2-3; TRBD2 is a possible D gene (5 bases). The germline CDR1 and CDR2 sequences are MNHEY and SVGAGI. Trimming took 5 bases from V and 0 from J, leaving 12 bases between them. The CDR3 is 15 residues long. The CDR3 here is CASSQTWTSTDTQYF. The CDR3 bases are TGTGCCAGCAGTCAGACTTGGACTAGCACAGATACGCAGTATTTT.

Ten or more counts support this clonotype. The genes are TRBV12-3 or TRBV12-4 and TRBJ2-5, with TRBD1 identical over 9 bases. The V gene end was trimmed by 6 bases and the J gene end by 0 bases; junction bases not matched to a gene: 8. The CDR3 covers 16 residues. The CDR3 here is CASSLGQGSNQETQYF. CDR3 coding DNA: TGTGCCAGCAGCTTGGGACAGGGATCCAACCAAGAGACCCAGTACTTC.

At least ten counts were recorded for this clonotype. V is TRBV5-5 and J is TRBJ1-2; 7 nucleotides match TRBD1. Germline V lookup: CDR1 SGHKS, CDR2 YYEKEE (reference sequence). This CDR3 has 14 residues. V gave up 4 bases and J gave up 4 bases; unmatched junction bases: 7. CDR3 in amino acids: CASSQQGRLYGYTF. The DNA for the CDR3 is TGTGCCAGCAGCCAACAGGGGAGACTCTATGGCTACACCTTC.

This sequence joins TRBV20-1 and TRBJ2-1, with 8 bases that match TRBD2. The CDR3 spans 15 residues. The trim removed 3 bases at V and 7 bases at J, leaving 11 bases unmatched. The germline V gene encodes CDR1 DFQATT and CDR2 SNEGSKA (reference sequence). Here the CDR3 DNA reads TGCAGTGCTAGCCGAAACCCGGGACTAGGGAATGAGCAGTTCTTC. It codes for CSASRNPGLGNEQFF.

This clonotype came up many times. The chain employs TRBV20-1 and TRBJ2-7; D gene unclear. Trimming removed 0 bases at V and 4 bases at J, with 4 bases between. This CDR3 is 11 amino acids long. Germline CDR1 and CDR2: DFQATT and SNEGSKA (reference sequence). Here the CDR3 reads CSAREEYEQYF. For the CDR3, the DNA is TGCAGTGCTAGAGAGGAGTACGAGCAGTACTTC.

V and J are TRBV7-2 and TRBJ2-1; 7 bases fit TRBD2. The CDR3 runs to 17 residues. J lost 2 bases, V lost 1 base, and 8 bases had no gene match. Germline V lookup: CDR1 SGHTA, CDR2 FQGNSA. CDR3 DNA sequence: TGTGCCAGCAGCTTAGTGCGGGACGCGGGGGCCTACAATGAGCAGTTCTTC. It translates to CASSLVRDAGAYNEQFF.

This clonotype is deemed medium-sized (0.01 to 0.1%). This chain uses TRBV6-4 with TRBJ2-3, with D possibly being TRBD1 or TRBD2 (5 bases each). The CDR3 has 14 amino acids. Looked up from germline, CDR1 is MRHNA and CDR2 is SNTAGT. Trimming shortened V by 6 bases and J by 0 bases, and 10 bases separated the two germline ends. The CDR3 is CASSGDGSTDTQYF. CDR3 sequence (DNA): TGTGCCAGCAGCGGGGACGGGAGCACAGATACGCAGTATTTT.

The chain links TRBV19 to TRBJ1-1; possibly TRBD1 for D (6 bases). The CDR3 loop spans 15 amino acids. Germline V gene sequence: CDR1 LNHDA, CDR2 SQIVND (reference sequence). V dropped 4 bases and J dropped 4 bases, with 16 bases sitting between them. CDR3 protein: CASSTPSLGATEAFF. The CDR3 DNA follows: TGTGCCAGTAGTACCCCAAGTTTGGGGGCCACTGAAGCTTTCTTT. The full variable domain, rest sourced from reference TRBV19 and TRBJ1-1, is DGGITQSPKYLFRKEGQNVTLSCEQNLNHDAMYWYRQDPGQGLRLIYYSQIVNDFQKGDIAEGYSVSREKKESFPLTVTSAQKNPTAFYLCASSTPSLGATEAFFGQGTRLTVV.

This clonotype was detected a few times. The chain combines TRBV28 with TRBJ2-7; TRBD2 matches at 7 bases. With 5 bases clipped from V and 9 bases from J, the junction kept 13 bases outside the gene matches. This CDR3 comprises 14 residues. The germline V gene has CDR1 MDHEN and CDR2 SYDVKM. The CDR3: CASSRAGTTRGQYF. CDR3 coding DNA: TGTGCCAGCAGTCGAGCCGGGACTACGCGCGGGCAGTACTTC.

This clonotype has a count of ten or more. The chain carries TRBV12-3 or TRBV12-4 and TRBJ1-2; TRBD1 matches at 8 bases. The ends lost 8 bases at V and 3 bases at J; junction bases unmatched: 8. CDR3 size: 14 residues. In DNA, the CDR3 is TGTGCCAGCCAGCATGCGGGACAGGACTATGGCTACACCTTC. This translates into CASQHAGQDYGYTF.

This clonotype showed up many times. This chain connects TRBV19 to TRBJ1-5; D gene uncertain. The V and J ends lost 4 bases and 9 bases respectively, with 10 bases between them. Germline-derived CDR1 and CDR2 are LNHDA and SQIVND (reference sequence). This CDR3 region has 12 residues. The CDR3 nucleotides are TGTGCCAGTAGTACCCACGGGTGGCCCCAGCATTTT. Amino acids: CASSTHGWPQHF.

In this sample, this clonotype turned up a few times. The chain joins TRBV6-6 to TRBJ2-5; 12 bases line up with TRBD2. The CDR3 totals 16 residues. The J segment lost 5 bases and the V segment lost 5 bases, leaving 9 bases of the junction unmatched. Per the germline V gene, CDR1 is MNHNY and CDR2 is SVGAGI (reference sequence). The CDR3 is CASSLNTGTSGETQYF. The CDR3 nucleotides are TGTGCCAGCAGTCTAAACACCGGGACTAGCGGGGAGACCCAGTACTTC.

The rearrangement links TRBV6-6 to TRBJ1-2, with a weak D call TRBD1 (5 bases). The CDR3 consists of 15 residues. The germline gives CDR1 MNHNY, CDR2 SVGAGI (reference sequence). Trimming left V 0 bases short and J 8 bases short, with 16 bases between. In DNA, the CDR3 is TGTGCCAGCAGTTACTCCCCACAGGAGGGGTTGGGCTACACCTTC. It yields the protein CASSYSPQEGLGYTF.

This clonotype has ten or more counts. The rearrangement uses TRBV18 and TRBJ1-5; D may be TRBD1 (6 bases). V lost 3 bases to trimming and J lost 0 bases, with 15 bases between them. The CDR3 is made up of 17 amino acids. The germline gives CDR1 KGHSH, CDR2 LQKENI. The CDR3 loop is CASSPRPTGYSNQPQHF. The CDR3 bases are TGTGCCAGCTCACCTAGACCTACAGGGTATAGCAATCAGCCCCAGCATTTT.

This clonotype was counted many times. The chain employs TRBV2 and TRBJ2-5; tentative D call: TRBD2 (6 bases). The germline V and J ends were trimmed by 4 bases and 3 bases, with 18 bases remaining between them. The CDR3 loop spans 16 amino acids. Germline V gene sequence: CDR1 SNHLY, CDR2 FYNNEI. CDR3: CASSVGGTRLKETQYF. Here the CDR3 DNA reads TGTGCCAGCAGTGTGGGGGGAACCCGCCTGAAAGAGACCCAGTACTTC.

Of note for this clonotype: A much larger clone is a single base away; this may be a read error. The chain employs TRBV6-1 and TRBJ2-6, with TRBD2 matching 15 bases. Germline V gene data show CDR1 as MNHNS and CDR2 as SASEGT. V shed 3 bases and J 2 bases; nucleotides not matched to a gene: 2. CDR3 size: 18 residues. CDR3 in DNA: TGTGCCAGCAGTGAGGGGACTAGCGGGGGGACTGGGGCCAACGTCCTGACTTTC. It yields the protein CASSEGTSGGTGANVLTF.

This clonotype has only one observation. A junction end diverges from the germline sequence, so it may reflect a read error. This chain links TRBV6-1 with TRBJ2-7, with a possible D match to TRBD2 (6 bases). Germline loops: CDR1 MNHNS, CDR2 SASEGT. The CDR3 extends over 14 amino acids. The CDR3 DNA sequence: TGTGCCAGCAGACTCGTCCCCCTTAGCGGCGAGCAGAACTTC. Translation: CASRLVPLSGEQNF.

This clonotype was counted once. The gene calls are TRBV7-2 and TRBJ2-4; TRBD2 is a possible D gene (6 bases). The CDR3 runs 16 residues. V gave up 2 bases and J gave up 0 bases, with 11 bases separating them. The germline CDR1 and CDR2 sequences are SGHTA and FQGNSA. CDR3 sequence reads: CASSLFGGLAKNIQYF. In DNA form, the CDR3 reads TGTGCCAGCAGCTTATTCGGGGGACTAGCCAAAAACATTCAGTACTTC.

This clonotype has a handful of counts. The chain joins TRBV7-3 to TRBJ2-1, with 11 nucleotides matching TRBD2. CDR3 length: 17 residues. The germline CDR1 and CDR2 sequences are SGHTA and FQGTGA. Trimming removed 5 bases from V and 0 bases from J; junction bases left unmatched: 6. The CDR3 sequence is CASSRTSGLSSYNEQFF. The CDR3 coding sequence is TGTGCCAGCAGCCGGACTAGCGGGCTGAGCTCCTACAATGAGCAGTTCTTC.